This T cell receptor beta chain was found in a study of blood T cell repertoires in COVID-19. The repertoire was sequenced with immunoSEQ multiplex PCR; TCRdb's copy has only in-frame clones and lacks some. The sample consists of about 180,000 clones, under 90% of them appearing once. This CDR3 is 14 amino acids long. Germline loops: CDR1 LNHDA, CDR2 SQIVND (reference sequence). Trimming removed 4 bases from V and 0 bases from J; junction bases left unmatched: 0. The chain employs TRBV19 and TRBJ2-5; TRBD1 agrees at 9 bases. This TCR came from a human donor in a cohort sampled during active COVID-19. The sequencing input was peripheral blood. The CDR3 DNA reads as TGTGCCAGTAGTAGGGACAGGGACCAAGAGACCCAGTACTTC. This gives the protein CASSRDRDQETQYF.